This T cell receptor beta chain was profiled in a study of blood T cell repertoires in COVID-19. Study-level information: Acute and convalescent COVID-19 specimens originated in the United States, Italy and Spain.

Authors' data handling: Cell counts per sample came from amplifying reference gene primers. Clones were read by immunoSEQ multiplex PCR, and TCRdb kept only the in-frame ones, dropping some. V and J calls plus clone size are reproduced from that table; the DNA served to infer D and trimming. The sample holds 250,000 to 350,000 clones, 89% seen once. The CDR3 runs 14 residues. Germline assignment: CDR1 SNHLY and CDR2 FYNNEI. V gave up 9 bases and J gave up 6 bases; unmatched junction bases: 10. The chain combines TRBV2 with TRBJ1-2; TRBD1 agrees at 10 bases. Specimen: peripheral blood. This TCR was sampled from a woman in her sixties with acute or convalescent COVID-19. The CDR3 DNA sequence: TGTGCCAGTGCGTTGGAGACAGGGGGCAATGGCTACACCTTC. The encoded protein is CASALETGGNGYTF.